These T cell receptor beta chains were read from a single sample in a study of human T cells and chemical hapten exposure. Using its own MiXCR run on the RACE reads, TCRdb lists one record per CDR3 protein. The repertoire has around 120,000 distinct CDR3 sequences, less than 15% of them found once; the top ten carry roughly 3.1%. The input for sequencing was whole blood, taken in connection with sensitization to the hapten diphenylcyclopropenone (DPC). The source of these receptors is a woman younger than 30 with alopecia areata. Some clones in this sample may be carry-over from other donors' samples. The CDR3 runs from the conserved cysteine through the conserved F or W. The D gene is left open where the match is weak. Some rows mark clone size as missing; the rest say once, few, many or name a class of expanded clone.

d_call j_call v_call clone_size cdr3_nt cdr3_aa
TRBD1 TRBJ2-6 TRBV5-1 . TGCGCCAGCAGCCCCGGGACAGGGGGAAGTCTCTCTGGGGCCAACGTCCTGACTTTC CASSPGTGGSLSGANVLTF
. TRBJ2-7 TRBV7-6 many TGTGCCAGCAGCGCCCAGGGTTACGAGCAGTACTTC CASSAQGYEQYF
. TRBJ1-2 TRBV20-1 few TGCAGTGCCTCCGGGACGGCCTTCTATGGCTACACCTTC CSASGTAFYGYTF
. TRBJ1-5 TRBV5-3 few TGTGCCAGAAGCTGCCGGCCCGGCGTGGGGGGCAATCAGCCCCAGCATTTT CARSCRPGVGGNQPQHF
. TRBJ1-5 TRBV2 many TGTGCCAGCAGTGAAGCTATACAGAGTAGCAATCAGCCCCAGCATTTT CASSEAIQSSNQPQHF
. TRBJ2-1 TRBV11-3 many TGTGCCAGCAGCATTTACAATGAGCAGTTCTTC CASSIYNEQFF
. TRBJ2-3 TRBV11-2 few TGTGCCAGCGCATTCCGGGGTGGGAGAACAGATACGCAGTATTTT CASAFRGGRTDTQYF
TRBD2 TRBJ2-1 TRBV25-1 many TGTGCCAGCAGTCGGACTAGCGGGGGCCACAATGAGCAGTTCTTC CASSRTSGGHNEQFF
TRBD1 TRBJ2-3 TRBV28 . TGTGCCAGCACCGCCGCAGGGACAGGGTCAGATACGCAGTATTTT CASTAAGTGSDTQYF
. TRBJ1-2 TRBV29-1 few TGCAGCGTTGATAAAATCAAAGGAGGCTATGGCTACACCTTC CSVDKIKGGYGYTF
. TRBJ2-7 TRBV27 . TGTGCCAGCAGTTTATCTTCAGCTTCCTACGAGCAGTACTTC CASSLSSASYEQYF
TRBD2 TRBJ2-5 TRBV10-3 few TGTGCCATCAGTGAGTCGGGACTAGCGAAGCAGACCCAGTACTTC CAISESGLAKQTQYF
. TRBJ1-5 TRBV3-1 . TGTGCCAGCAGCCAAAAGGTACACCAGCCCCAGCATTTT CASSQKVHQPQHF
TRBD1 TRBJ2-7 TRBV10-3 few TGTGCCATCAGTTGGGACAGGTACTACGAGCAGTACTTC CAISWDRYYEQYF
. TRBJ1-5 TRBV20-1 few TGCAGTGCTAGAGACTGGACGGGGCAGGATTGGAATCAGCCCCAGCATTTT CSARDWTGQDWNQPQHF
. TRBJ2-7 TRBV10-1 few TGCGCCAGCAGTGATGGGGGCCACGAGCAGTACTTC CASSDGGHEQYF
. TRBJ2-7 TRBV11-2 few TGTGCCAGCAGCTTAGATCAGGACAGTGCTATCTACGAGCAGTACTTC CASSLDQDSAIYEQYF
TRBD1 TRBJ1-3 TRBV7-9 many TGTGCCAGCAGCTTAGGAGGGACAGGGGGGACCTCTGGAAACACCATATATTTT CASSLGGTGGTSGNTIYF
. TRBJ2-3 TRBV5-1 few TGCGCCAGCAGCTTCGACCAGCCTAGCACAGATACGCAGTATTTT CASSFDQPSTDTQYF
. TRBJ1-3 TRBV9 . TGTGCCAGCAGGGCGGGAGACACCGGAGGCACCATATATTTT CASRAGDTGGTIYF
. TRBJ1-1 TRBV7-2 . TGTGCCAGCAGCTTAAACGCCGCTTGGACGAACACTGAAGCTTTCTTT CASSLNAAWTNTEAFF
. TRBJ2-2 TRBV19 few TGTGCCAGTACGACACAGGGTAACACCGGGGAGCTGTTTTTT CASTTQGNTGELFF
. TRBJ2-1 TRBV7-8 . TGTGCCAGCAGCCCCCGGTCGTTACGGTTGTACTATGAGCAGTTCTTC CASSPRSLRLYYEQFF
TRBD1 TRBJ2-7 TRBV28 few TGTGCCAGCAGTAACGGACAGGGCGAGACCTACGAGCAGTACTTC CASSNGQGETYEQYF
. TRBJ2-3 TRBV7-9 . TGTGCCAGCAGCTCGGGGGGCTCAGATACGCAGTATTTT CASSSGGSDTQYF
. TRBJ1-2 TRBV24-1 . TGTGCCACCAGTGACGCAGGGGTTTATGGCTACACCTTC CATSDAGVYGYTF
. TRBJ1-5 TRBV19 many TGTGCCAGTAGTGTGCGTACCGGCAGGGCGAGCAATCAGCCCCAGCATTTT CASSVRTGRASNQPQHF
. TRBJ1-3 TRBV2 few TGTGCCAGCAGCACTGGTCCCTCTGGAAACACCATATATTTT CASSTGPSGNTIYF
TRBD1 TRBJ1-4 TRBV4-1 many TGCGCCAGCAGCGGACGACAGGGTTTCGGTGAAAAACTGTTTTTT CASSGRQGFGEKLFF
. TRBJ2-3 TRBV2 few TGTGCCAGCCAGAATGACCTCACAGATACGCAGTATTTT CASQNDLTDTQYF
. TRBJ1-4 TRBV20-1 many TGCAGTGCTAGACGGGGGCGCGGGTATGAAAAACTGTTTTTT CSARRGRGYEKLFF
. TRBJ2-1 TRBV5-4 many TGTGCCAGCAGCTCGGACCCGGACGTCTCCTACAATGAGCAGTTCTTC CASSSDPDVSYNEQFF
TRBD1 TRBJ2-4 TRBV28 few TGTGCCAGCAGTTTCACCGGGACAGGGAGTAACATTCAGTACTTC CASSFTGTGSNIQYF
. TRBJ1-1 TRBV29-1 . TGCAGCGTTGAGAAGGGTTGGAACACTGAAGCTTTCTTT CSVEKGWNTEAFF
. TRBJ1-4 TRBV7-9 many TGTGCCAGCAGCTTAACCACGAAACTGTTTTTT CASSLTTKLFF
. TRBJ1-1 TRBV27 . TGTGCCAGCAGTTTCACAGGGAGAAAGCTATTAGCTTTCTTT CASSFTGRKLLAFF
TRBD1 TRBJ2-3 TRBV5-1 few TGCGCCAGCAGCTTGGACGGGACAGTAGCAGATACGCAGTATTTT CASSLDGTVADTQYF
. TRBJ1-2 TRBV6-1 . TGTGCCAGCAGTGCTGGACGGATCTATGGCTACACCTTC CASSAGRIYGYTF
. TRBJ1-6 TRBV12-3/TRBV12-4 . TGTGCCAGCAGTTTAGTAGGAGGGGCGGATTCACCCCTCCACTTT CASSLVGGADSPLHF
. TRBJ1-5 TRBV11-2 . TGTGCCAGCAGCTTAGATCGGTCCGATCAGCCCCAGCATTTT CASSLDRSDQPQHF
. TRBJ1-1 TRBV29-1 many TGCAGCGTTGGGATGGGGACACTTGAAGCTTTCTTT CSVGMGTLEAFF
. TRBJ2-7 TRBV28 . TGTGCCAGCAGTATGACTGCTATCGAGCAGTACTTC CASSMTAIEQYF
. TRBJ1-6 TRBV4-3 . TGCGCCAGCAGCCGAGCTCAGGGGTGGAATAATTCACCCCTCCACTTT CASSRAQGWNNSPLHF
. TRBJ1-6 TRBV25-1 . TGTGCCAGCAGTTTGGTAGGTCATAATTCACCCCTCCACTTT CASSLVGHNSPLHF
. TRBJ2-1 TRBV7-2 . TGTGCCAGCAGCCCCGGGCCAGCAAGAAGGAACAATGAGCAGTTCTTC CASSPGPARRNNEQFF
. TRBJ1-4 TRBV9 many TGTGCCAGCAGCTCGACCGGATTTGCAACTAATGAAAAACTGTTTTTT CASSSTGFATNEKLFF
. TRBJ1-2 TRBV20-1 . TGCAGTGCTAGAGTAAACAGACAACTAGATGGCTACACCTTC CSARVNRQLDGYTF
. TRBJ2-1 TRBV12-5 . TGTGCTAGTGGCAGGGACATCAAGTACAATGAGCAGTTCTTC CASGRDIKYNEQFF
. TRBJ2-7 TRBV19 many TGTGCCAGTAGTATGGCCGCCACCTACGAGCAGTACTTC CASSMAATYEQYF
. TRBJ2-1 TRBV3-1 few TGTGCCAGCACCCCCCAAAGCGGAGCCTACAATGAGCAGTTCTTC CASTPQSGAYNEQFF
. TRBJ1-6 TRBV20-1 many TGCAGTGCTAGAGACCCCGGACGGAATTCACCCCTCCACTTT CSARDPGRNSPLHF
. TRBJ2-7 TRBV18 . TGTACCAGCTCCACTCAGAACGAGCAGTACTTC CTSSTQNEQYF
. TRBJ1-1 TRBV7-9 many TGTGCCAGCAGCTTGGTGGTCTCTGAAGCTTTCTTT CASSLVVSEAFF
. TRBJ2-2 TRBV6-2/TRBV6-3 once TGTGCCAGCAGCCCGAGGGTGCGGGAGCTGTTTTTT CASSPRVRELFF